This T cell receptor beta chain emerged from a study of blood T cells in healthy people across ages. This clonotype has a count of ten or more. Its target is unknown. General study points: No one knew whether donors had CMV, which possibly confounded expanded clonotype changes.

Next came a second PCR, run for about 6 to 11 cycles, which used a sample-barcoded 5' primer along with a J-beta primer mix. With 12 random nucleotides, a template-switch adaptor tagged each individual cDNA molecule. TCRdb ran MiXCR on the 5' RACE reads and lists one entry per CDR3 protein. Here the sample spans about 1,800,000 distinct CDR3 sequences, 28% being singletons. Total RNA amounts of at least 5 micrograms were extracted per sample. Germline V gives CDR1 LNHDA, CDR2 SQIVND (reference sequence). The ends were cut back, 0 bases at V and 8 bases at J, with 11 bases in the middle. The CDR3 spans 13 residues.

Material: blood. This sequence joins TRBV19 and TRBJ2-7, with D hard to call. This TCR was sampled from a woman between 25 and 40 years old in good health. For the CDR3, the DNA is TGTGCCAGTAGTATAGATCGGTCGGAGAAGCAGTACTTC. Translating gives CASSIDRSEKQYF. The full variable domain, completed using reference TRBV19 and TRBJ2-7, is DGGITQSPKYLFRKEGQNVTLSCEQNLNHDAMYWYRQDPGQGLRLIYYSQIVNDFQKGDIAEGYSVSREKKESFPLTVTSAQKNPTAFYLCASSIDRSEKQYFGPGTRLTVT.